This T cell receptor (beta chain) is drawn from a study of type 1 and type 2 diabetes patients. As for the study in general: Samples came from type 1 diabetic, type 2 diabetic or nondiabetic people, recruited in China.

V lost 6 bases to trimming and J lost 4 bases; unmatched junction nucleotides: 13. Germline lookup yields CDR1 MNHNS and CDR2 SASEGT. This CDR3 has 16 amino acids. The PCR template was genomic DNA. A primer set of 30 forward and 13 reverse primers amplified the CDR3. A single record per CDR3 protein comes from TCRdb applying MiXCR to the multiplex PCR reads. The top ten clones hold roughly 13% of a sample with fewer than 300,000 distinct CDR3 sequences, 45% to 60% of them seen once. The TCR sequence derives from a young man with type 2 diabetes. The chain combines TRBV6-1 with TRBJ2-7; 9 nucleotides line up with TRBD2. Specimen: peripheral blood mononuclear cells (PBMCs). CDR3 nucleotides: TGTGCCAGCAGCTTACGGGATGGCGGGGGGGCTTACGAGCAGTACTTC. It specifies CASSLRDGGGAYEQYF.